This T cell receptor (beta chain) is drawn from a study of shared clonotypes between healthy human individuals. Study results and limitations: Of the naive CD4 clonotypes, roughly 5.5% were shared across a handful of donors.

Germline-derived CDR1 and CDR2 are LNHDA and SQIVND (reference sequence). V lost 6 bases and J lost 1; bases outside the gene matches: 1. This CDR3 spans 15 amino acids. A remark on this clone: Its antigen remains unidentified.

CD45RO-negative, CCR7-positively selected cells formed the naive CD8 fraction, excluding terminally differentiated effector memory CD45RA+ cells. Method: immunoSEQ multiplex PCR; TCRdb's copy keeps in-frame clones and lacks some. The sample comprises some 1,900,000 clones, about 95% of which are singletons, and 1% to 1.5% rests with the top ten. V gene TRBV19 combines with J gene TRBJ2-6, with 9 bases fitting TRBD1. Source material: naive CD8+ T cells sorted from blood. This TCR was sampled from a man aged 18 to 29 in good health. CDR3 in amino acids: CASRTGGSGANVLTF. CDR3 coding DNA: TGTGCCAGTAGGACAGGGGGATCTGGGGCCAACGTCCTGACTTTC.